This TCR beta chain was sequenced during a study of shared clonotypes between healthy human individuals. Whole-study results and caveats: With a handful of donors compared, 4.5% to 6.5% of naive CD4 clonotypes were shared. The small donor group covered limited genetic and exposure diversity.

To note about this clone: Its target is not known. Other DNA sequences in this specimen translate into the identical CDR3.

Positively selected for CCR7, the CD45RO-negative cells used as naive CD8 cells excluded terminally differentiated effector memory CD45RA+ cells. Caucasian adults residing in Nashville, Tennessee made up all the donors. Produced via immunoSEQ multiplex PCR; TCRdb's table is partial and in-frame only. The data show about 2.1 million clones, roughly 95% seen once. The CDR3 is 14 residues long. Per the germline V gene, CDR1 is SGHDT and CDR2 is YYEEEE. Trimming left V 0 bases short and J 2 bases short, with 9 bases between. The sequence was obtained from a man younger than 30 in good health. Some clones in this sample may be carry-over from other donors' samples. Input material: naive CD8+ T cells from PBMCs. The V and J genes are TRBV5-6 and TRBJ2-7, with unresolved D. The CDR3 reads CASSLGGSPYEQYF. DNA of the CDR3: TGTGCCAGCAGCTTGGGTGGCAGCCCCTACGAGCAGTACTTC.